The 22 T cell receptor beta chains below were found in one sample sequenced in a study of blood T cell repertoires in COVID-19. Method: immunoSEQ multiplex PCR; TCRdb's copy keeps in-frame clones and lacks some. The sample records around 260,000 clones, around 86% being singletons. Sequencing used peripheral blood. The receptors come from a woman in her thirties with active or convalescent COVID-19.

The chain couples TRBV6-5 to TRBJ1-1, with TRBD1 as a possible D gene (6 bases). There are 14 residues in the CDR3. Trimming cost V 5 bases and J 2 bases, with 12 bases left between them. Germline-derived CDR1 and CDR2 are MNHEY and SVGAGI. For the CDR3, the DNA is TGTGCCAGCAGTAGACAGGACTTAAACACTGAAGCTTTCTTT. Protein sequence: CASSRQDLNTEAFF.

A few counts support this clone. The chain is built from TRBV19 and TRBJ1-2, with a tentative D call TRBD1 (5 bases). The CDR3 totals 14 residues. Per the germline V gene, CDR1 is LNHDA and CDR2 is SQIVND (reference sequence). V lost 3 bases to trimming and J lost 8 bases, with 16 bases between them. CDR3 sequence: CASSIRGPGGGYTF. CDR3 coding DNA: TGTGCCAGTAGTATCCGGGGACCGGGGGGAGGCTACACCTTC.

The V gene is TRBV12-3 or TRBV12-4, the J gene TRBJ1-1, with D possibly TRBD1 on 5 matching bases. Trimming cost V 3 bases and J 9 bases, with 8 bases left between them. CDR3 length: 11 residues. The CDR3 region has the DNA TGTGCCAGCAGTTTTGGGGGGAAAGCTTTCTTT. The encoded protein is CASSFGGKAFF.

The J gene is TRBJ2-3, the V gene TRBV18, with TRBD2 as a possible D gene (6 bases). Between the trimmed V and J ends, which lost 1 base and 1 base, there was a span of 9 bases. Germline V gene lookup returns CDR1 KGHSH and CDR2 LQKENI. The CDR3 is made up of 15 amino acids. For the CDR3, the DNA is TGTGCCAGCTCACCACTGGGGGGAGGCACAGATACGCAGTATTTT. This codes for CASSPLGGGTDTQYF.

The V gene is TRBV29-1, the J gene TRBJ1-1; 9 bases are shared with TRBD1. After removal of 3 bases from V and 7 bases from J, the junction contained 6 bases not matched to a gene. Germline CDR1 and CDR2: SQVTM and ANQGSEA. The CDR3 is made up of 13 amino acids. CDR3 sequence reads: CSVDGTGLGEAFF. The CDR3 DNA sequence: TGCAGCGTTGACGGGACAGGGTTAGGTGAAGCTTTCTTT.

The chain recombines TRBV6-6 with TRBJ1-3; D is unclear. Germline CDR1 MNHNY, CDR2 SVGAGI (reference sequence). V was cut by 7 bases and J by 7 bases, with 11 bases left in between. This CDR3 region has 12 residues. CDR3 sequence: CASTAVPNTIYF. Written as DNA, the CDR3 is TGTGCCAGCACCGCGGTCCCTAACACCATATATTTT.

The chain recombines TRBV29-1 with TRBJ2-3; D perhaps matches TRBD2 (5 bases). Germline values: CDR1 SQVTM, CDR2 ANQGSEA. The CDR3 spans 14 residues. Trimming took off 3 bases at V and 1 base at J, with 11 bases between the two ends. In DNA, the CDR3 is TGCAGCGTTGACGAGGCGGGTCGCACAGATACGCAGTATTTT. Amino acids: CSVDEAGRTDTQYF.

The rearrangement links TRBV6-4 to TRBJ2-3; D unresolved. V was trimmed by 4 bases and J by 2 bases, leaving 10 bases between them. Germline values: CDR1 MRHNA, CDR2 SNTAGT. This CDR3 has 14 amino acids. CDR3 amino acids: CASSAGAFTDTQYF. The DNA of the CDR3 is TGTGCCAGCAGTGCCGGAGCTTTCACAGATACGCAGTATTTT.

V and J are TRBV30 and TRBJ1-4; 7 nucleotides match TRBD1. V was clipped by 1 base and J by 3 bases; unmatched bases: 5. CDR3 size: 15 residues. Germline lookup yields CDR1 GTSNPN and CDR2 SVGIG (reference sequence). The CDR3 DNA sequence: TGTGCCTGGAGTGAGCCACAGGGGCCTAATGAAAAACTGTTTTTT. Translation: CAWSEPQGPNEKLFF.

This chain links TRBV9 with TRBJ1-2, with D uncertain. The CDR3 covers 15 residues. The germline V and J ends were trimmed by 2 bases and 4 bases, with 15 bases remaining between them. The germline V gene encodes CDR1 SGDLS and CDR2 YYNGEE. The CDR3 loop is CASSVLDTRSYGYTF. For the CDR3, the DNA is TGTGCCAGCAGCGTCCTCGACACCCGTTCCTATGGCTACACCTTC.

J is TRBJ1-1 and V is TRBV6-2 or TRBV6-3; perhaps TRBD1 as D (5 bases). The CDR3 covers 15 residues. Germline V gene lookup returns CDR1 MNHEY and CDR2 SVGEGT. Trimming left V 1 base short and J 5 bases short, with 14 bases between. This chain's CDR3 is CASSYFTTGGTEAFF. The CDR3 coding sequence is TGTGCCAGCAGTTACTTTACTACGGGGGGGACTGAAGCTTTCTTT.

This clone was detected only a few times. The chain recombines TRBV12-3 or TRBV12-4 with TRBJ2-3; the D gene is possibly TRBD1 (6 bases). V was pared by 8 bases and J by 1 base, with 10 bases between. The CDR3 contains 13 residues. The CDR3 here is CASAAGGTDTQYF. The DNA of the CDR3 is TGTGCCAGCGCGGCAGGGGGCACAGATACGCAGTATTTT.

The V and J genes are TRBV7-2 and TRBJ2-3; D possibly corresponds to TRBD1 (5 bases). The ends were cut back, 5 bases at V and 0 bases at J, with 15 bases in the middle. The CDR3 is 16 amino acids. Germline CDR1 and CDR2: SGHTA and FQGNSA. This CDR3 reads CASSPRGGTSTDTQYF. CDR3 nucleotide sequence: TGTGCCAGCAGCCCAAGGGGCGGAACTAGCACAGATACGCAGTATTTT.

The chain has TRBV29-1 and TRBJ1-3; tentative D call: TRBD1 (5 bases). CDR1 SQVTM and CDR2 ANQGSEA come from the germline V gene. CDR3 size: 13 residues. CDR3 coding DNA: TGCGGGTTTCGGGGGGTCGGTGGAAACACCATATATTTT. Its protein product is CGFRGVGGNTIYF.

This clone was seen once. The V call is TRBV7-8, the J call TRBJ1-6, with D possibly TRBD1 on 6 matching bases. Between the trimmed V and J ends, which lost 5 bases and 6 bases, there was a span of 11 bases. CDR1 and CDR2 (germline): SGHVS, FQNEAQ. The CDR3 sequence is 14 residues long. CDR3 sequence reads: CASSRDKGNSPLHF. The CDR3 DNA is TGTGCCAGCAGCCGGGACAAGGGTAATTCACCCCTCCACTTT.

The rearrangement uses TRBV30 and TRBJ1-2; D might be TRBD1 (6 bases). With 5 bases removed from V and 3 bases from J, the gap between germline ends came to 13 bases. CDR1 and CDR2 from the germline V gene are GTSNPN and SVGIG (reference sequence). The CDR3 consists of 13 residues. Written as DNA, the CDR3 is TGTGCCTGGGACAGGAAGAAGGACTATGGCTACACCTTC. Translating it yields CAWDRKKDYGYTF.

The CDR3: CASSLVGGYYKGYTF. CDR3 bases: TGTGCCAGCAGCTTGGTCGGGGGATACTATAAGGGCTACACCTTC. The genes are TRBV5-6 and TRBJ1-2, with D possibly TRBD1 on 5 matching bases. The V end was cut by 0 bases, the J end by 8 bases, with 17 bases between. The CDR3 is made up of 15 amino acids. Germline V CDR1 and CDR2: SGHDT, YYEEEE.

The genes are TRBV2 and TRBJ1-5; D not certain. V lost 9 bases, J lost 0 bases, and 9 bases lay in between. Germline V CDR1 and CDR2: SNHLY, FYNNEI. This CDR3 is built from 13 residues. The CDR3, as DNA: TGTGCCAGTACTCTTTATAGCAATCAGCCCCAGCATTTT. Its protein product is CASTLYSNQPQHF.

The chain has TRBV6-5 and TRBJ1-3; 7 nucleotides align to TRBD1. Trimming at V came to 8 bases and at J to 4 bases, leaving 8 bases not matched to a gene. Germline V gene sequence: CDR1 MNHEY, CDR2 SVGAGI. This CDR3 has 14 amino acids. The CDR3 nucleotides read TGTGCCAGCGGGCGGGACAGTTGGGGAAACACCATATATTTT. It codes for CASGRDSWGNTIYF.

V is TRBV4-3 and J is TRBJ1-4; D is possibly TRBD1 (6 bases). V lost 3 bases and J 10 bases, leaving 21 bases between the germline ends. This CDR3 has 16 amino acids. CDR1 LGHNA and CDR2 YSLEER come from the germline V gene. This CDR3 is CASSHRPPGHSRKLFF. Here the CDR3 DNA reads TGCGCCAGCAGCCATCGCCCACCGGGACACTCTCGAAAACTGTTTTTT.

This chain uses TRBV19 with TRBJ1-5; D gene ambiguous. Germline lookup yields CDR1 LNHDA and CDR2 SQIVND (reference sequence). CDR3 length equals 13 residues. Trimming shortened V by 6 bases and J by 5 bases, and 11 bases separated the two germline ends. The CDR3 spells CASSSTTDQPQHF. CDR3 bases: TGTGCCAGTAGCTCCACCACAGATCAGCCCCAGCATTTT.

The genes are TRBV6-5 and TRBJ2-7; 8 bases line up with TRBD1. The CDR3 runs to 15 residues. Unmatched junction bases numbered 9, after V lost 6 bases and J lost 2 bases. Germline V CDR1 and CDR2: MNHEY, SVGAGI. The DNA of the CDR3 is TGTGCCAGCAGCCTCAGGACAGGGCGAACCTACGAGCAGTACTTC. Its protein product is CASSLRTGRTYEQYF.